Each of the 29 T cell receptor beta chains below was sequenced from the same sample in a study of blood T cell repertoires in COVID-19. Only in-frame clones appear in the TCRdb table, and some are missing; sequencing was by immunoSEQ multiplex PCR. The sample shows more than 200,000 clones, about four fifths of them seen only once. The source material was peripheral blood. These receptors came from a man over 45 with active or convalescent COVID-19.

The rearrangement uses TRBV9 and TRBJ2-1; 10 positions agree with TRBD2. The CDR3 is 17 amino acids. Germline assignment: CDR1 SGDLS and CDR2 YYNGEE. V lost 0 bases to trimming and J lost 5 bases; unmatched junction nucleotides: 8. The CDR3 DNA follows: TGTGCCAGCAGCGTAGGAGTAGCGGGGGGCGGGGACAATGAGCAGTTCTTC. It yields the protein CASSVGVAGGGDNEQFF.

The chain recombines TRBV6-5 with TRBJ2-1; maybe TRBD2 (6 bases). Germline V gene data show CDR1 as MNHEY and CDR2 as SVGAGI. The length of the CDR3 is 15 residues. V was pared by 4 bases and J by 0 bases, with 10 bases between. The CDR3 reads CASSWRGLSYNEQFF. The CDR3 DNA is TGTGCCAGCAGTTGGAGGGGACTCTCCTACAATGAGCAGTTCTTC.

The chain couples TRBV5-1 to TRBJ2-3, with TRBD1 matching over 7 bases. This CDR3 is built from 16 residues. CDR1 and CDR2 from the germline V gene are SGHRS and YFSETQ. The J segment lost 2 bases and the V segment lost 4 bases, leaving 10 bases of the junction unmatched. The DNA of the CDR3 is TGCGCCAGCAGCCTCTCCGGGACAGCCACCACAGATACGCAGTATTTT. This gives the protein CASSLSGTATTDTQYF.

This clone was observed once. The chain carries TRBV5-8 and TRBJ2-6, with a possible D match to TRBD1 (6 bases). This CDR3 has 16 residues. Germline values: CDR1 SGHTS, CDR2 YDEGEE. Trimming pared 0 bases from V and 4 bases from J, leaving 11 bases between. CDR3 coding DNA: TGTGCCAGCAGCTTGGTTAGGGGGTCCGGGGCCAACGTCCTGACTTTC. Translation: CASSLVRGSGANVLTF.

V and J are TRBV6-1 and TRBJ2-2; 8 bases agree with TRBD1. CDR1 is MNHNS and CDR2 is SASEGT in the germline V gene. V trimming: 3 bases; J trimming: 5 bases; junction bases outside the gene matches: 8. The CDR3 has 16 amino acids. The CDR3 nucleotides are TGTGCCAGCAGTGACTTCAGGGGGCTGGGGACCGGGGAGCTGTTTTTT. It specifies CASSDFRGLGTGELFF.

In DNA, the CDR3 is TGTGCCAGCAGCTTATACCCCCGACTGGGCCAAGAGACCCAGTACTTC. Its translation is CASSLYPRLGQETQYF. The rearrangement uses TRBV7-9 and TRBJ2-5; no clear D gene. CDR3 length: 16 amino acids. Germline CDR1 reads SEHNR; CDR2 reads FQNEAQ (reference sequence). Trimming took off 2 bases at V and 1 base at J, with 14 bases between the two ends.

The chain recombines TRBV7-2 with TRBJ1-1; a possible D gene is TRBD1 (5 bases). CDR3 size: 14 residues. V was cut by 0 bases and J by 12 bases, with 17 bases left in between. Germline values: CDR1 SGHTA, CDR2 FQGNSA. As DNA, the CDR3 is TGTGCCAGCAGCTTAGCGTACAGGCCCGATGTGTCTTTCTTT. It encodes CASSLAYRPDVSFF.

This rearrangement joins TRBV5-1 to TRBJ1-2, with TRBD1 matching 10 bases. Trimming cost V 5 bases and J 6 bases; bases outside gene matches: 4. In germline, CDR1 is SGHRS, CDR2 YFSETQ. The CDR3 loop spans 13 amino acids. Here the CDR3 DNA reads TGCGCCAGCAGTCGGGACAGGGGACATGGCTACACCTTC. It translates to CASSRDRGHGYTF. The full variable domain, in which reference TRBV5-1 and TRBJ1-2 provide the parts outside the CDR3, is KAGVTQTPRYLIKTRGQQVTLSCSPISGHRSVSWYQQTPGQGLQFLFEYFSETQRNKGNFPGRFSGRQFSNSRSEMNVSTLELGDSALYLCASSRDRGHGYTFGSGTRLTVV.

This clone occurred a few times. The chain recombines TRBV2 with TRBJ1-3; possible D gene TRBD1, 6 bases. Between the trimmed V and J ends, which lost 6 bases and 0 bases, there was a span of 15 bases. In germline, CDR1 is SNHLY, CDR2 FYNNEI. The CDR3 extends over 16 amino acids. CDR3 DNA sequence: TGTGCCAGCAGCCCCGCCTACAGGGACTCTGGAAACACCATATATTTT. Protein product: CASSPAYRDSGNTIYF.

The V and J genes are TRBV5-1 and TRBJ1-1; 7 bases are a match to TRBD1. The CDR3 sequence is 14 residues long. The V and J ends lost 4 bases and 0 bases, in that order; junction bases with no gene match: 3. In germline, CDR1 is SGHRS, CDR2 YFSETQ. Here the CDR3 DNA reads TGCGCCAGCAGCAACGGGACAGTGAACACTGAAGCTTTCTTT. Translation gives CASSNGTVNTEAFF.

The rearrangement uses TRBV6-1 and TRBJ1-5; TRBD1 matches 7 bases. This CDR3 contains 13 residues. CDR1 and CDR2 from the germline V gene are MNHNS and SASEGT. V gave up 3 bases and J gave up 9 bases; unmatched junction bases: 5. The CDR3 DNA reads TGTGCCAGCAGTGAGTGGAGGGGGCGGCCCCAGCATTTT. It translates to CASSEWRGRPQHF.

The table lists this clone with a count of one. The genes are TRBV12-2 and TRBJ1-3; the D segment call TRBD1 is taken from the table without a DNA check. TRBV12-2 represents a pseudogene. The CDR3 totals 21 residues. The chain's CDR3 is CASRLPTGWNNPGHSGNTIYF. The CDR3 region has the DNA TGTGCAAGTCGCTTACCGACAGGGTGGAACAACCCAGGCCACTCTGGAAACACCATATATTTT.

The CDR3 bases are TGTGCCAGCAGTATAGGCGGGGGGAACCCCTATAATTCACCCCTCCACTTT. Its protein product is CASSIGGGNPYNSPLHF. The chain recombines TRBV27 with TRBJ1-6; D is possibly TRBD1 (5 bases). Germline V gene lookup returns CDR1 MNHEY and CDR2 SMNVEV (reference sequence). The CDR3 extends over 17 amino acids. Between the trimmed V and J ends, which lost 5 bases and 2 bases, there was a span of 16 bases.

The chain joins TRBV18 to TRBJ1-3, with D unresolved. The length of the CDR3 is 15 residues. Trimming shortened V by 3 bases and J by 0 bases, and 9 bases separated the two germline ends. Germline CDR1 is KGHSH and CDR2 is LQKENI. The chain's CDR3 is CASSPQVSSGNTIYF. CDR3 coding DNA: TGTGCCAGCTCACCTCAGGTGTCCTCTGGAAACACCATATATTTT.

This clone was counted between two and nine times. The CDR3 protein is CASSPGKGSSYEQYF. For the CDR3, the DNA is TGTGCCAGCAGCCCAGGGAAGGGCAGCTCCTACGAGCAGTACTTC. The chain is built from TRBV5-4 and TRBJ2-7; D may be TRBD1 (5 bases). Trimming pared 4 bases from V and 0 bases from J, leaving 14 bases between. Per germline, CDR1 SGHNT and CDR2 YYREEE (reference sequence). This CDR3 has 15 amino acids.

The rearrangement joins TRBV3-1 (or the pseudogene TRBV3-2) to TRBJ1-2, with 7 positions matching TRBD1. The CDR3 length is 14 residues. Germline lookup yields CDR1 LGHDT and CDR2 YNNKEL (reference sequence). Losses at the gene ends were 4 bases for V and 5 bases for J; bases not matched to a gene: 7. The CDR3 DNA reads TGTGCCAGCAGCCTCGCGGGACAGAGATATGGCTACACCTTC. Translation gives CASSLAGQRYGYTF.

The chain couples TRBV11-3 to TRBJ2-3; TRBD2 agrees at 11 bases. The CDR3 spans 15 residues. Losses at the gene ends were 5 bases for V and 6 bases for J; bases not matched to a gene: 7. Germline loops: CDR1 SGHNT, CDR2 YENEEA. The CDR3 is CASSAVAGGWDTQYF. CDR3 in DNA: TGTGCCAGCAGCGCCGTAGCGGGGGGGTGGGATACGCAGTATTTT.

This rearrangement joins TRBV6-2 or TRBV6-3 to TRBJ2-3; maybe TRBD2 (6 bases). The V and J ends lost 5 bases and 9 bases respectively, with 18 bases between them. Germline CDR1 and CDR2: MNHEY and SVGEGT. The CDR3 totals 14 residues. The chain's CDR3 is CASSRGDSRVTQYF. CDR3 in DNA: TGTGCCAGCAGTCGCGGGGACTCCCGGGTAACGCAGTATTTT.

This clone was seen once. The chain links TRBV2 to TRBJ2-5; 12 bases agree with TRBD2. CDR1 and CDR2 (germline): SNHLY, FYNNEI. This CDR3 has 17 amino acids. The V and J ends lost 5 bases and 0 bases, in that order; junction bases with no gene match: 7. In DNA form, the CDR3 reads TGTGCCAGCAGTAAAAGACTAGCGGGGGTAAACCAAGAGACCCAGTACTTC. This translates into CASSKRLAGVNQETQYF.

There are a few counts of this clone. V and J are TRBV11-2 and TRBJ2-2; D not resolved. From germline, CDR1 is SGHAT and CDR2 FQNNGV. Trimming pared 0 bases from V and 8 bases from J, leaving 7 bases between. The CDR3 length is 13 residues. As DNA, the CDR3 is TGTGCCAGCAGCTTAGAATCCCGGGGGGAGCTGTTTTTT. It translates to CASSLESRGELFF.

This clone has only a few counts. The chain links TRBV5-1 to TRBJ2-7; 7 bases fit TRBD2. This CDR3 spans 14 amino acids. CDR1 and CDR2 from the germline V gene are SGHRS and YFSETQ. The V gene end was trimmed by 5 bases and the J gene end by 3 bases; junction bases not matched to a gene: 8. CDR3 in DNA: TGCGCCAGCAGGACAACTAGCGTAGGCTACGAGCAGTACTTC. Residues: CASRTTSVGYEQYF.

The chain couples TRBV5-1 to TRBJ1-5; 8 bases are a match to TRBD1. Germline assignment: CDR1 SGHRS and CDR2 YFSETQ. V shed 2 bases and J 7 bases; nucleotides not matched to a gene: 11. CDR3 length: 16 amino acids. The CDR3 DNA reads TGCGCCAGCAGCTTTAACCGGGACAGGAAGGGCCAGCCCCAGCATTTT. It codes for CASSFNRDRKGQPQHF.

V usage is TRBV12-5 and J usage is TRBJ1-5; TRBD1 matches 7 bases. Germline values: CDR1 LGHNT, CDR2 FRNRAP. The CDR3 contains 13 residues. The ends lost 9 bases at V and 5 bases at J; junction bases unmatched: 7. The CDR3 loop is CARVGGGDQPQHF. CDR3 nucleotide sequence: TGTGCTAGGGTCGGAGGGGGCGATCAGCCCCAGCATTTT.

The rearrangement links TRBV5-5 to TRBJ1-3; a weak D match, TRBD1 (5 bases). The CDR3 sequence is 14 residues long. Germline values: CDR1 SGHKS, CDR2 YYEKEE (reference sequence). V was shortened by 3 bases and J by 0 bases, with 7 bases between the two germline ends. In DNA form, the CDR3 reads TGTGCCAGCAGCTGGGGCAGCTCTGGAAACACCATATATTTT. Its protein product is CASSWGSSGNTIYF.

The chain couples TRBV19 to TRBJ2-3; weak D call: TRBD1 (5 bases). The ends were cut back, 4 bases at V and 2 bases at J, with 10 bases in the middle. The CDR3 spans 14 residues. Germline values: CDR1 LNHDA, CDR2 SQIVND (reference sequence). The CDR3 DNA is TGTGCCAGTAGTAGGCAGACAGCCACAGATACGCAGTATTTT. It encodes CASSRQTATDTQYF.

This clone was recorded once. In DNA, the CDR3 is TGTGCCAGCAGCCCCGTTGCTGGAGGCTCTGGAAACACCATATATTTT. Protein product: CASSPVAGGSGNTIYF. The genes are TRBV7-6 and TRBJ1-3, with D unresolved. This CDR3 spans 16 amino acids. V lost 5 bases, J lost 0 bases, and 14 bases lay in between. Per the germline V gene, CDR1 is SGHVS and CDR2 is FNYEAQ.

This clone was found a few times. This chain links TRBV7-2 with TRBJ2-4; 11 bases are shared with TRBD2. This CDR3 is built from 15 residues. Germline V gives CDR1 SGHTA, CDR2 FQGNSA. V dropped 3 bases and J dropped 5; count of bases not matched to a gene: 3. The CDR3 DNA is TGTGCCAGCAGCTTTAGCGGGGGGGCCCAAAACATTCAGTACTTC. Its translation is CASSFSGGAQNIQYF.

This clone was found once. The chain joins TRBV3-1 (or the pseudogene TRBV3-2) to TRBJ2-6; the D is unclear. Germline V CDR1 and CDR2: LGHDT, YNNKEL (reference sequence). CDR3 length: 18 amino acids. Trimming left V 0 bases short and J 0 bases short, with 12 bases between. This CDR3 is CASSQDPQPRSGANVLTF. In DNA, the CDR3 is TGTGCCAGCAGCCAAGATCCACAGCCCCGCTCTGGGGCCAACGTCCTGACTTTC.

The chain combines TRBV6-2 or TRBV6-3 with TRBJ1-5, with 7 bases identical to TRBD1. The CDR3 extends over 17 amino acids. The germline V gene has CDR1 MNHEY and CDR2 SVGEGT. V shed 4 bases, J shed 4 bases, and the junction held 13 bases outside the gene matches. The CDR3 reads CASSSFNRGFGNQPQHF. The DNA of the CDR3 is TGTGCCAGCAGTTCGTTTAACAGGGGTTTTGGGAATCAGCCCCAGCATTTT.